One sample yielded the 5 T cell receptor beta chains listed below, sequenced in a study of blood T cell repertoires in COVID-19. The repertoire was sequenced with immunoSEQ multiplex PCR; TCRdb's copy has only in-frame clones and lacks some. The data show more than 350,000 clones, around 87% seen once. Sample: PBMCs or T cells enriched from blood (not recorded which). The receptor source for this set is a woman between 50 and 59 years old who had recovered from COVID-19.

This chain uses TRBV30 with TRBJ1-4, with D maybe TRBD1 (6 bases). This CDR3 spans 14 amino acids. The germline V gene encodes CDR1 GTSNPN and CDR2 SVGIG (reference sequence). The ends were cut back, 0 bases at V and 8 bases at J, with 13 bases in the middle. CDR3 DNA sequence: TGTGCCTGGAGTGTAGGGGGGGATGGAGAAAAACTGTTTTTT. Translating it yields CAWSVGGDGEKLFF.

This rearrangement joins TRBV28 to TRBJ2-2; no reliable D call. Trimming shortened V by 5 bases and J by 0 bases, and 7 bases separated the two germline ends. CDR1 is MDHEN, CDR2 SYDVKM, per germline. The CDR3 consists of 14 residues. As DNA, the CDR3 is TGTGCCAGCAGTCCCAGGACGAACACCGGGGAGCTGTTTTTT. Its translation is CASSPRTNTGELFF.

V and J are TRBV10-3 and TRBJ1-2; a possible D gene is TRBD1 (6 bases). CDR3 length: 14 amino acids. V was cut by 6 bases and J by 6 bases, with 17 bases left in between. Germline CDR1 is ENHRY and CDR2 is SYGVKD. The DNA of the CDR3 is TGTGCCATCAGACCAGGGGACGAAACCCATGGCTACACCTTC. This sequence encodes CAIRPGDETHGYTF.

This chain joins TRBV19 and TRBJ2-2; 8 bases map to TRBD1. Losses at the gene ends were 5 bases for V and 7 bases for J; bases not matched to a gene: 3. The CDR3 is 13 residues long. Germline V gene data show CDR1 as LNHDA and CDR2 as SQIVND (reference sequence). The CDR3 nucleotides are TGTGCCAGTAGTCAGACAGGGGTCGGGGAGCTGTTTTTT. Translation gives CASSQTGVGELFF.

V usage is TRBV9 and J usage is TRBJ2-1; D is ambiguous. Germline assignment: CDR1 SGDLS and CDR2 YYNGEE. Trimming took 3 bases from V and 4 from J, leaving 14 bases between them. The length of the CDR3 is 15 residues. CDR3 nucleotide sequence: TGTGCCAGCAGCGGAGCCCCTACTCTTTACAATGAGCAGTTCTTC. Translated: CASSGAPTLYNEQFF.